This T cell receptor beta chain was captured in a study of identical twins' blood T cells. The overall study: About 50 million reads came from about twelve libraries, six alpha, six beta. Study results and caveats: Top TCRbeta clonotypes were shared more with twin than unrelated donors.

This CDR3 is built from 17 residues. CDR1 and CDR2 (germline): LGHNT, FRNRAP. Trimming stripped 0 bases from V and 0 bases from J, with 11 bases between. Each TCR cDNA library carried sample-specific barcodes on both ends. Study processing details: Per-library CDR3 reads ranged about 2.2 to 4 million; clonotypes, ~95,000 to ~550,000. One entry per CDR3 protein results from TCRdb running MiXCR on the 5' RACE reads. TCRdb, rather than the study authors, made the V and J calls. The profile shows around 380,000 distinct CDR3 sequences, 28% of them singletons. With respect to this clonotype: The antigen remains undetermined.

The sequenced material came from PBMCs. The origin of this receptor is a woman aged 18-50 years in good health. The rearrangement joins TRBV12-5 to TRBJ2-2; no definite D call. DNA for the CDR3: TGTGCTAGTGGTTTGGTACTCGTCACCTCGAACACCGGGGAGCTGTTTTTT. Encoded protein: CASGLVLVTSNTGELFF.